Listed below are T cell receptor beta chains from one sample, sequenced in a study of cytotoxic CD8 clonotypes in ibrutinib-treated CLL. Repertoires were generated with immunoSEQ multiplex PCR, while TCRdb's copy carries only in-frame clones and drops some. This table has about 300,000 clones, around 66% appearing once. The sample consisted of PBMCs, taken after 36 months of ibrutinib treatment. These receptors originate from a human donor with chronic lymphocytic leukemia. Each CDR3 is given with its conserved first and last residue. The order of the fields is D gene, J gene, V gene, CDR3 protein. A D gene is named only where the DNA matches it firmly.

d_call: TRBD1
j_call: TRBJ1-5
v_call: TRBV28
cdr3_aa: CASSPSPDRVSRSNQPQHF

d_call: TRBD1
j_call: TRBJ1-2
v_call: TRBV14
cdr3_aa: CASSHWTGGGGYTF

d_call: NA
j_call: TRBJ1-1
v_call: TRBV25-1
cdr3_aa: CASSEYQVAFF

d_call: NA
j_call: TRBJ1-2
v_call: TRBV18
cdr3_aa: CASSRGAGDGYTF

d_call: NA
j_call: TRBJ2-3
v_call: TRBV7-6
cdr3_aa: CASSFLTDTQYF

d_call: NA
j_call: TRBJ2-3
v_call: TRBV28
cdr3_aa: CASSSPTVWRSTDTQYF

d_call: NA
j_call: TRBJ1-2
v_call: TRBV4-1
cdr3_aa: CASSRGNYGYTF

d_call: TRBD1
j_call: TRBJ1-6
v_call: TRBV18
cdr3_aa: CASSPLWDRGILSYNSPLHF

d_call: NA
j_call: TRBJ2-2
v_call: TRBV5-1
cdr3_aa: CASSFRGANTGELFF

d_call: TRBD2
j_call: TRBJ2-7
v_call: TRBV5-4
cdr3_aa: CASSLWLAGGHEQYF

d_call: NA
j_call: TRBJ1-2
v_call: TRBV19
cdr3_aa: CASSIHRDSYYGYTF

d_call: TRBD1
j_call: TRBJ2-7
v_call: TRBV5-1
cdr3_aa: CASSYAGTAYEQYF

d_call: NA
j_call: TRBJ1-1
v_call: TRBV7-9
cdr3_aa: CASSPRQMNTEAFF

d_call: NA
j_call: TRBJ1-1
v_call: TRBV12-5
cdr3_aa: CASGLVRGGITEAFF

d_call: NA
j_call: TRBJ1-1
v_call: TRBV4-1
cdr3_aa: CASSQAPRSEAFF

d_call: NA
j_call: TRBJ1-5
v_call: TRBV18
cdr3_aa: CASSPARTRPQHF